This entry describes one T cell receptor beta chain. Its target is not known. The sample belongs to a study of OX40 agonist ivuxolimab in advanced cancers. About the study: Patients received ivuxolimab, an intravenous treatment, every 2 weeks at 0.01 to 10 mg/kg. Enrolled patients in dose escalation had cancers that were hepatocellular carcinoma, melanoma, renal cell or head and neck cancer.

Study-level points and caveats: Expanded clones tended on average to be more numerous among CD8+ T cells than CD4+. Among some nonresponders, normalized T-cell clonal expansion was also low.

The table came from immunoSEQ multiplex PCR; TCRdb's copy has only in-frame clones and leaves some out. The sample records some 70,000 clones, 83% being singletons. This specimen was CD4+ or CD8+ T cells sorted from blood, taken in a trial of the OX40 agonist ivuxolimab. This sequence originates from an adult with an advanced solid tumor such as melanoma, head and neck, liver or kidney cancer.

CDR3 loop: CASSPDSFNEKLFF. The CDR3 nucleotides are TGTGCCAGCAGCCCCGACAGCTTTAATGAAAAACTGTTTTTT. The chain links TRBV7-9 to TRBJ1-4; the D gene is possibly TRBD1 (5 bases). Trimming shortened V by 5 bases and J by 4 bases, and 11 bases separated the two germline ends. Germline CDR1 and CDR2: SEHNR and FQNEAQ (reference sequence). The CDR3 consists of 14 residues. The variable domain in full, completed from reference TRBV7-9 and TRBJ1-4, reads DTGVSQNPRHKITKRGQNVTFRCDPISEHNRLYWYRQTLGQGPEFLTYFQNEAQLEKSRLLSDRFSAERPKGSFSTLEIQRTEQGDSAMYLCASSPDSFNEKLFFGSGTQLSVL.